This record concerns one T cell receptor (beta chain) sequence. Its antigen is not known. Germline CDR1 is MNHEY and CDR2 is SVGAGI. The CDR3 sequence is 13 residues long. The V gene lost 4 bases and the J gene lost 7 bases, with 11 bases spanning the gap. This entry is derived from a study of siplizumab effects on memory and regulatory T cells. Findings and caveats of the study: There appeared to be greater diversity in naive T cells than in memory cells, and naive T cells seemed major contributors to the alloresponse.

Coculturing at 37°C lasted 6 days for the mixed lymphocyte reaction cells. The protocol was immunoSEQ multiplex PCR, while the TCRdb copy is restricted to in-frame clones and leaves out a portion. The data hold roughly 8,500 clones, with 36% observed a single time. The sequencing sample was made of CFSE-low (dividing) CD8+ T cells sorted from an allogeneic mixed lymphocyte reaction. This TCR came from a human donor in good health; the cells came from an allogeneic mixed lymphocyte reaction. The rearrangement uses TRBV6-5 and TRBJ2-1; possibly TRBD2 for D (5 bases). In DNA, the CDR3 is TGTGCCAGCAGTTTCGGACTGTTAAATGAGCAGTTCTTC. Its protein is CASSFGLLNEQFF.